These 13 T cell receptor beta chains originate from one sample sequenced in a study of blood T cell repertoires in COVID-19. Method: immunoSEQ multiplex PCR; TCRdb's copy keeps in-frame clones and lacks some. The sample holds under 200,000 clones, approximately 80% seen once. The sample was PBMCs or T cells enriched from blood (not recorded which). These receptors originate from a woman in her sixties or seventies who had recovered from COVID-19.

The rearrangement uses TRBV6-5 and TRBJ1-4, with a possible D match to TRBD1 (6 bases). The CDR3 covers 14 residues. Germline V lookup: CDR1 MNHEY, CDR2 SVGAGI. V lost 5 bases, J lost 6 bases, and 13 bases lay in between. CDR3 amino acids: CASSRTASDEKLFF. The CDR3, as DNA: TGTGCCAGCAGTCGGACAGCCTCTGATGAAAAACTGTTTTTT.

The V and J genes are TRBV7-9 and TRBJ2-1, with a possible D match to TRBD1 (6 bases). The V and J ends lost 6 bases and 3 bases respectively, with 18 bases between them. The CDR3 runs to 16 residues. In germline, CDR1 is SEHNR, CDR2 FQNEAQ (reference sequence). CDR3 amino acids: CASSSSQGWSYNEQFF. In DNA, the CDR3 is TGTGCCAGCAGTTCGTCGCAGGGGTGGAGCTACAATGAGCAGTTCTTC.

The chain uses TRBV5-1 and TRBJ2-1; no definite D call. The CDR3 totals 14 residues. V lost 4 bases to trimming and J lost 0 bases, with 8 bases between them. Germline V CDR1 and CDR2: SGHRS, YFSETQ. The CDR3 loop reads CASSRVTSYNEQFF. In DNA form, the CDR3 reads TGCGCCAGCAGCCGGGTAACCTCCTACAATGAGCAGTTCTTC.

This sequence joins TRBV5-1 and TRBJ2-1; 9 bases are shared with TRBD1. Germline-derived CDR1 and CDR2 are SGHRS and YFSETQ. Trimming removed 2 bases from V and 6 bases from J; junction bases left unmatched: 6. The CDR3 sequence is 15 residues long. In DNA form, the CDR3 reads TGCGCCAGCAGCTTCGACAGGGGGACTATCAATGAGCAGTTCTTC. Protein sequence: CASSFDRGTINEQFF.

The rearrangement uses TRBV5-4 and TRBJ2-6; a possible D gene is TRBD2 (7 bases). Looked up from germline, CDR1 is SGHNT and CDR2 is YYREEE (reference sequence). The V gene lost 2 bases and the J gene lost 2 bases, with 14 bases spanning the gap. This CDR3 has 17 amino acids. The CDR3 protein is CASSLPQGRAGANVLTF. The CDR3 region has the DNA TGTGCCAGCAGCTTACCGCAGGGGAGGGCTGGGGCCAACGTCCTGACTTTC. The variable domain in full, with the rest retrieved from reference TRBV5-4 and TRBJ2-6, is ETGVTQSPTHLIKTRGQQVTLRCSSQSGHNTVSWYQQALGQGPQFIFQYYREEENGRGNFPPRFSGLQFPNYSSELNVNALELDDSALYLCASSLPQGRAGANVLTFGAGSRLTVL.

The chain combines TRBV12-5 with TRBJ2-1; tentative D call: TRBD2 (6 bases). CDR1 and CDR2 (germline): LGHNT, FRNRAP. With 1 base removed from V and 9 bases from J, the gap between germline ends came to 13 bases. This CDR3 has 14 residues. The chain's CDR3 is CASGLGLAATEQFF. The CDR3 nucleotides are TGTGCTAGTGGTTTGGGTTTAGCGGCTACTGAGCAGTTCTTC.

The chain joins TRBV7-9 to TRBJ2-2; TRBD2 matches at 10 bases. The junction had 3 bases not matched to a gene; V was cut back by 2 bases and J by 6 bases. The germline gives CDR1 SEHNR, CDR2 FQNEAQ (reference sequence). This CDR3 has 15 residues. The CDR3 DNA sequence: TGTGCCAGCAGCTTACTAGCGGGAGCGTCCGGGGAGCTGTTTTTT. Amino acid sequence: CASSLLAGASGELFF.

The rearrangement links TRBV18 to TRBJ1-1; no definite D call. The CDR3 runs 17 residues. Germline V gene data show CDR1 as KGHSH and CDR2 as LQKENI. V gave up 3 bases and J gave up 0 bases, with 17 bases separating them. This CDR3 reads CASSPPPWRQLNTEAFF. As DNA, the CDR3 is TGTGCCAGCTCACCCCCGCCCTGGAGGCAGCTGAACACTGAAGCTTTCTTT. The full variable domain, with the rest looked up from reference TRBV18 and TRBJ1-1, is NAGVMQNPRHLVRRRGQEARLRCSPMKGHSHVYWYRQLPEEGLKFMVYLQKENIIDESGMPKERFSAEFPKEGPSILRIQQVVRGDSAAYFCASSPPPWRQLNTEAFFGQGTRLTVV.

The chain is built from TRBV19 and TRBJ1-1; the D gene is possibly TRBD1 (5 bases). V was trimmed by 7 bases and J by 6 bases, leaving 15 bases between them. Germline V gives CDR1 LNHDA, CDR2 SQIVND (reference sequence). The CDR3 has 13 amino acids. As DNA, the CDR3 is TGTGCCAGTATTCTCACCCAGGGTGCTGAAGCTTTCTTT. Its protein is CASILTQGAEAFF.

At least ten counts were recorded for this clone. This chain's CDR3 is CASRHLNTEAFF. In DNA form, the CDR3 reads TGTGCCAGCAGACACCTGAACACTGAAGCTTTCTTT. The chain has TRBV14 and TRBJ1-1; D not certain. With 6 bases removed from V and 0 bases from J, the gap between germline ends came to 5 bases. The germline V gene encodes CDR1 SGHDN and CDR2 FVKESK. The CDR3 is 12 residues long.

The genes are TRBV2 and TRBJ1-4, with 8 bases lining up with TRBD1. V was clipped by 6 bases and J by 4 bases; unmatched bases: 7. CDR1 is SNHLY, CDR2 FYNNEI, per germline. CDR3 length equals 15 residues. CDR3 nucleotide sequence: TGTGCCAGCAGGCCGACGACAGGGGTTAATGAAAAACTGTTTTTT. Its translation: CASRPTTGVNEKLFF.

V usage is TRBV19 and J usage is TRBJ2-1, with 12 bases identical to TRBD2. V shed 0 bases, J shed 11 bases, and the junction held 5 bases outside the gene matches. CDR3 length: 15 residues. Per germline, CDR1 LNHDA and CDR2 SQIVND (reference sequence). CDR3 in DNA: TGTGCCAGTAGTATAGACGCTAGCGGGGGGGCCCAGCAGTTCTTC. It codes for CASSIDASGGAQQFF.

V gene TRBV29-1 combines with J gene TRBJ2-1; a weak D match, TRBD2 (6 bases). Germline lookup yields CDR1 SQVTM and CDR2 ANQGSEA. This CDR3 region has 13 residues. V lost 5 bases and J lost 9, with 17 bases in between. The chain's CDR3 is CSVNPRGQGEQFF. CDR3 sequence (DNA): TGCAGCGTTAACCCGCGGGGCCAGGGTGAGCAGTTCTTC.